This T cell receptor beta chain was obtained from a study of blood T cell repertoires in COVID-19. On the study more broadly: Sites across the United States, Italy and Spain contributed samples from acute and convalescent COVID-19. T cells, B-cell-depleted T cells, or PBMCs provided the cDNA or gDNA that served as material.

The CDR3 has 14 amino acids. Trimming cost V 5 bases and J 7 bases, with 15 bases left between them. CDR1 and CDR2 (germline): SNHLY, FYNNEI. Here immunoSEQ multiplex PCR was the method, and the copy in TCRdb shows in-frame clones only, minus some. Of some 120,000 clones listed, roughly 80% are singletons. Sequencing input: peripheral blood. The sequence came from a woman aged 55-75 years with acute or convalescent COVID-19. The V and J genes are TRBV2 and TRBJ2-4; D might be TRBD1 (5 bases). The CDR3 is CASSSQGEENIQYF. As DNA, the CDR3 is TGTGCCAGCAGTTCCCAGGGTGAGGAGAACATTCAGTACTTC.